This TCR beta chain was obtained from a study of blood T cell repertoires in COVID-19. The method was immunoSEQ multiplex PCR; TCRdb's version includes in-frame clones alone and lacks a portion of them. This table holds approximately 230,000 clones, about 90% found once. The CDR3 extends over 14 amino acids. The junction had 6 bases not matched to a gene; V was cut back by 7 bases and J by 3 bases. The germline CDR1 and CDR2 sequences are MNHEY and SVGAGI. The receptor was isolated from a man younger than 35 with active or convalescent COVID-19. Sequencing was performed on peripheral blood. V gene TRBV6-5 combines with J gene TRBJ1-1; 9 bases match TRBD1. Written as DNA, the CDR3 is TGTGCCAGCACCCTTGACAGGGGGGACACTGAAGCTTTCTTT. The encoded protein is CASTLDRGDTEAFF.